This T cell receptor (beta chain) was sequenced for a study of tissue T cells after allogeneic stem cell transplantation. The data were produced by immunoSEQ multiplex PCR, yet TCRdb's version contains in-frame clones alone and is incomplete. This table holds 4,300 or so clones, about a third found once. The CDR3 runs 14 residues. Trimming removed 0 bases from V and 3 bases from J, with 8 bases in between. In germline, CDR1 is KGHPV, CDR2 FQNQEV (reference sequence). Worth noting for this clone: The genes are named according to mouse. The read terminates 1 residue ahead of where the CDR3 ends, so the germline J gene completes it.

Regarding time point: mouse harvest day 14 after allogeneic transplant. Each mouse received 10^7 T-cell-depleted marrow cells plus 10^6 splenic CD5+ T cells by tail vein. This rearrangement joins TRBV26 to TRBJ1-1, with D possibly matching TRBD1 (5 bases). The sample taken for sequencing was skin. The clonotype originates from a female BALB/c mouse given C57BL/6 T cells with graft-versus-host disease after an allogeneic hematopoietic cell transplant. The sequenced part of the CDR3 DNA is TGTGCCAGCAGTCTGTCCGGGGGGGACACAGAAGTCTTC. It encodes CASSLSGGDTEVF. The entire CDR3 sequence reads CASSLSGGDTEVFF.